Shown below are 17 T cell receptor beta chains from a single sample sequenced in a study of Ad26.COV2.S vaccination and SARS-CoV-2 variants. Here immunoSEQ multiplex PCR was the method, and the copy in TCRdb shows in-frame clones only, minus some. The sample lists roughly 350,000 clones; approximately 86% were seen once. Regarding treatment: some 19 received Ad26.COV2.S at low or high dose, single or two shots; 5 received placebo; per-sample allocation not given. At day 63 after the first vaccine or placebo injection, samples were drawn. Material: peripheral blood, obtained in a trial of Ad26.COV2.S vaccine versus placebo. The receptors were sampled from a person aged 18-60 years who received the Ad26.COV2.S COVID-19 vaccine or a placebo.

This chain's CDR3 is CASSPGQGGYGYTF. CDR3 sequence (DNA): TGTGCCAGCAGTCCGGGACAGGGAGGCTATGGCTACACCTTC. The chain combines TRBV28 with TRBJ1-2; 9 bases match TRBD1. The CDR3 loop spans 14 amino acids. CDR1 is MDHEN and CDR2 is SYDVKM in the germline V gene. V shed 5 bases, J shed 4 bases, and the junction held 5 bases outside the gene matches.

Regarding this clone: At one end the junction does not follow the germline gene, possibly because of a read error. This chain joins TRBV7-7 and TRBJ2-2; D may be TRBD1 or TRBD2 (5 bases each). The CDR3 sequence is 15 residues long. Germline V gene data show CDR1 as SSHAT and CDR2 as FNYEAQ (reference sequence). The CDR3 DNA follows: TGTGCTAGCAGCTTAGGGGCCGGGGTCACCGGGGAGCTGTTTTTT. Its translation is CASSLGAGVTGELFF.

This clone was seen a handful of times. V gene TRBV29-1 combines with J gene TRBJ2-7; D is perhaps TRBD1 (7 bases). The germline V gene has CDR1 SQVTM and CDR2 ANQGSEA. This CDR3 comprises 12 residues. V shed 4 bases and J shed 5 bases, with 12 bases lying between them. CDR3 in DNA: TGCAGCGTTGTGGAGGGGGCTCACGAGCAGTACTTC. Protein: CSVVEGAHEQYF.

Judged by abundance, this clone is medium-sized. The chain is built from TRBV5-6 and TRBJ2-4; TRBD1 might be the D (7 bases). CDR1 is SGHDT, CDR2 YYEEEE, per germline. The germline V and J ends were trimmed by 6 bases and 3 bases, with 13 bases remaining between them. The CDR3 totals 14 residues. The CDR3 DNA reads TGTGCCAGCACGGAGGGGGCAAGCAAAAACATTCAGTACTTC. Protein: CASTEGASKNIQYF.

The CDR3 spells CASSRDRGQNTGELFF. CDR3 nucleotides: TGTGCCAGTAGTAGGGACAGGGGGCAAAACACCGGGGAGCTGTTTTTT. The chain combines TRBV19 with TRBJ2-2; 12 positions agree with TRBD1. The CDR3 sequence is 16 residues long. V lost 4 bases and J lost 2; bases outside the gene matches: 2. Germline assignment: CDR1 LNHDA and CDR2 SQIVND (reference sequence). The entire variable domain, with the rest obtained from reference TRBV19 and TRBJ2-2, is as follows: DGGITQSPKYLFRKEGQNVTLSCEQNLNHDAMYWYRQDPGQGLRLIYYSQIVNDFQKGDIAEGYSVSREKKESFPLTVTSAQKNPTAFYLCASSRDRGQNTGELFFGEGSRLTVL.

The chain couples TRBV28 to TRBJ2-7; D is ambiguous. There are 13 residues in the CDR3. The germline CDR1 and CDR2 sequences are MDHEN and SYDVKM. V was shortened by 7 bases and J by 6 bases, with 16 bases between the two germline ends. The CDR3 loop is CASTPLSVSEQYF. In nucleotides, the CDR3 is TGTGCCAGCACCCCCCTCAGTGTGAGCGAGCAGTACTTC.

This clone turned up a few times. The chain carries TRBV18 and TRBJ2-1, with D hard to call. Germline-derived CDR1 and CDR2 are KGHSH and LQKENI. This CDR3 region has 13 residues. V shed 2 bases and J shed 7 bases, with 9 bases lying between them. CDR3 nucleotide sequence: TGTGCCAGCTCACCAATGTCTGCAAATGAGCAGTTCTTC. The encoded protein is CASSPMSANEQFF.

The V and J genes are TRBV6-5 and TRBJ2-7; TRBD1 is a possible D gene (5 bases). The V end was cut by 8 bases, the J end by 6 bases, with 20 bases between. CDR3 length equals 14 residues. Germline V gene sequence: CDR1 MNHEY, CDR2 SVGAGI. Here the CDR3 reads CASAQGVGPSEQYF. Here the CDR3 DNA reads TGTGCCAGCGCGCAGGGTGTAGGGCCCTCCGAGCAGTACTTC.

J is TRBJ2-7 and V is TRBV7-2, with D perhaps matching TRBD2 (6 bases). The CDR3 loop spans 16 amino acids. V lost 0 bases and J lost 4, with 16 bases in between. CDR1 and CDR2 (germline): SGHTA, FQGNSA. The CDR3 here is CASSLAGEARAYEQYF. The CDR3 DNA is TGTGCCAGCAGCTTAGCGGGGGAGGCCAGAGCTTACGAGCAGTACTTC.

The V and J genes are TRBV10-3 and TRBJ1-1, with D maybe TRBD1 (6 bases). The CDR3 is made up of 15 amino acids. The V gene's germline CDR1 is ENHRY and CDR2 SYGVKD. V was trimmed by 8 bases and J by 4 bases, leaving 20 bases between them. The CDR3 region has the DNA TGTGCCATCCCCTCTACGGGGGCGAGTTTCACTGAAGCTTTCTTT. It specifies CAIPSTGASFTEAFF.

The chain recombines TRBV4-3 with TRBJ2-1; 9 positions agree with TRBD2. This CDR3 spans 15 amino acids. Trimming at V came to 4 bases and at J to 3 bases, leaving 4 bases not matched to a gene. Germline CDR1 and CDR2: LGHNA and YSLEER. This chain's CDR3 is CASSRGGVGYNEQFF. The CDR3 nucleotides are TGCGCCAGCAGCCGCGGGGGGGTGGGCTACAATGAGCAGTTCTTC.

The chain joins TRBV7-3 to TRBJ2-3; a possible D gene is TRBD2 (5 bases). The CDR3 runs to 15 residues. Germline V gives CDR1 SGHTA, CDR2 FQGTGA. V gave up 2 bases and J gave up 2 bases, with 11 bases separating them. CDR3 sequence (DNA): TGTGCCAGCAGCTTATTTGAGGGTTCCACAGATACGCAGTATTTT. The encoded protein is CASSLFEGSTDTQYF.

The chain uses TRBV28 and TRBJ1-2; no definite D call. Germline CDR1 reads MDHEN; CDR2 reads SYDVKM. V was trimmed by 3 bases and J by 8 bases, leaving 10 bases between them. This CDR3 contains 12 residues. The CDR3 DNA is TGTGCCAGCAGTTTTGAGGGTAGGGGCTACACCTTC. This codes for CASSFEGRGYTF.

The rearrangement joins TRBV14 to TRBJ2-3, with unresolved D. V was trimmed by 1 base and J by 4 bases, leaving 9 bases between them. The CDR3 sequence is 14 residues long. CDR1 is SGHDN and CDR2 is FVKESK in the germline V gene. CDR3 loop: CASSQGGEADTQYF. In DNA form, the CDR3 reads TGTGCCAGCAGCCAAGGAGGAGAAGCAGATACGCAGTATTTT.

The J gene is TRBJ2-5, the V gene TRBV5-1; 7 bases line up with TRBD2. Trimming cost V 1 base and J 4 bases; bases outside gene matches: 7. The CDR3 covers 15 residues. The V gene's germline CDR1 is SGHRS and CDR2 YFSETQ. CDR3 in amino acids: CASSLLAGAPETQYF. As DNA, the CDR3 is TGCGCCAGCAGCTTGTTGGCGGGAGCCCCAGAGACCCAGTACTTC.

The chain has TRBV19 and TRBJ1-2, with 7 bases identical to TRBD1. The CDR3 totals 15 residues. Germline CDR1 and CDR2: LNHDA and SQIVND (reference sequence). V lost 6 bases, J lost 0 bases, and 7 bases stayed unmatched. The CDR3 bases are TGTGCCAGTAGCCCGGGGACAGCTACTAACTATGGCTACACCTTC. It codes for CASSPGTATNYGYTF.

This clone was counted only a few times. The chain couples TRBV2 to TRBJ1-6; 8 positions agree with TRBD1. There are 15 residues in the CDR3. The V gene's germline CDR1 is SNHLY and CDR2 FYNNEI. The J segment lost 9 bases and the V segment lost 5 bases, leaving 9 bases of the junction unmatched. The CDR3 reads CASSSDRGYGSPLHF. CDR3 nucleotide sequence: TGTGCCAGCAGTTCAGACAGGGGCTATGGTTCACCCCTCCACTTT.